These 20 T cell receptor beta chains were sequenced from one sample in a study of blood T cell repertoires in COVID-19. TCRdb keeps only in-frame clones here, not all; method: immunoSEQ multiplex PCR. The table records nearly 250,000 clones, roughly 88% of them present only once. The sample was peripheral blood. All receptors come from a woman older than 75 with COVID-19, enrolled during active disease.

V gene TRBV19 combines with J gene TRBJ2-7; 8 bases align to TRBD1. This CDR3 has 14 residues. The germline CDR1 and CDR2 sequences are LNHDA and SQIVND (reference sequence). V shed 7 bases and J 3 bases; nucleotides not matched to a gene: 8. Written as DNA, the CDR3 is TGTGCCAGTAAAAAGACAGGGGTCGACTACGAGCAGTACTTC. Translation gives CASKKTGVDYEQYF. The full variable domain, rest sourced from reference TRBV19 and TRBJ2-7, is DGGITQSPKYLFRKEGQNVTLSCEQNLNHDAMYWYRQDPGQGLRLIYYSQIVNDFQKGDIAEGYSVSREKKESFPLTVTSAQKNPTAFYLCASKKTGVDYEQYFGPGTRLTVT.

The chain recombines TRBV2 with TRBJ1-4; 7 positions match TRBD1. This CDR3 has 16 amino acids. Germline CDR1 SNHLY, CDR2 FYNNEI. Trimming took 6 bases from V and 4 from J; bases not matched to a gene: 11. DNA of the CDR3: TGTGCCAGCAGACGCTTATTACAGGGGATTAATGAAAAACTGTTTTTT. It specifies CASRRLLQGINEKLFF.

The genes are TRBV6-5 and TRBJ2-1; TRBD1 might be the D (6 bases). Deletions cut 6 bases from V and 3 bases from J, with 9 bases between. The germline CDR1 and CDR2 sequences are MNHEY and SVGAGI. The CDR3 is 13 residues long. This CDR3 is CASSRDIYNEQFF. CDR3 coding DNA: TGTGCCAGCAGCCGGGACATCTACAATGAGCAGTTCTTC.

The V call is TRBV5-1, the J call TRBJ1-1; D is uncertain. Trimming left V 2 bases short and J 0 bases short, with 11 bases between. This CDR3 region has 15 residues. The germline V gene encodes CDR1 SGHRS and CDR2 YFSETQ. The CDR3 nucleotides read TGCGCCAGCAGCTTCGGCGGATCGATGAACACTGAAGCTTTCTTT. This sequence encodes CASSFGGSMNTEAFF.

CDR3 nucleotides: TGTGCCAGCAGCATCAGGGGATCAGAGACCCAGTACTTC. Protein sequence: CASSIRGSETQYF. The V and J genes are TRBV7-2 and TRBJ2-5, with D possibly being TRBD1 (6 bases). The germline CDR1 and CDR2 sequences are SGHTA and FQGNSA. This CDR3 is built from 13 residues. Between the trimmed V and J ends, which lost 5 bases and 4 bases, there was a span of 11 bases.

The V call is TRBV28, the J call TRBJ1-5, with a possible D match to TRBD1 (6 bases). CDR3 size: 14 residues. Between the trimmed V and J ends, which lost 8 bases and 2 bases, there was a span of 13 bases. Germline assignment: CDR1 MDHEN and CDR2 SYDVKM. CDR3 sequence: CASRTVVGNQPQHF. The CDR3 region has the DNA TGTGCCAGCCGGACAGTTGTTGGCAATCAGCCCCAGCATTTT.

The chain recombines TRBV7-8 with TRBJ1-5; no firm D call. The ends were cut back, 0 bases at V and 0 bases at J, with 12 bases in the middle. The CDR3 spans 17 residues. Germline V gene sequence: CDR1 SGHVS, CDR2 FQNEAQ. CDR3: CASSLAGLRASNQPQHF. The CDR3, as DNA: TGTGCCAGCAGCTTAGCCGGTTTGAGAGCTAGCAATCAGCCCCAGCATTTT.

The gene calls are TRBV10-2 and TRBJ1-1; 8 bases line up with TRBD1. CDR3 size: 13 residues. The J segment lost 3 bases and the V segment lost 7 bases, leaving 4 bases of the junction unmatched. Germline lookup yields CDR1 WSHSY and CDR2 SAAADI. CDR3 residues: CASKGQGDTEAFF. The CDR3 nucleotides are TGCGCCAGCAAAGGACAGGGCGACACTGAAGCTTTCTTT.

The V call is TRBV5-4, the J call TRBJ2-1, with 8 positions matching TRBD2. This CDR3 region has 14 residues. Germline V gene data show CDR1 as SGHNT and CDR2 as YYREEE (reference sequence). With V trimmed by 3 bases and J by 7 bases, 6 bases remained unmatched. The CDR3: CASSSGLAVNEQFF. DNA for the CDR3: TGTGCCAGCAGCTCCGGACTAGCCGTTAATGAGCAGTTCTTC.

This chain connects TRBV2 to TRBJ2-5, with D perhaps matching TRBD2 (6 bases). Germline V gene sequence: CDR1 SNHLY, CDR2 FYNNEI. CDR3 size: 16 residues. Trimming cost V 1 base and J 4 bases, with 16 bases left between them. The CDR3 DNA sequence: TGTGCCAGCAGTGAAGGTTGGCGGGAAGATTCAGAGACCCAGTACTTC. It translates to CASSEGWREDSETQYF. The full variable domain, in which reference TRBV2 and TRBJ2-5 provide the parts outside the CDR3, is EPEVTQTPSHQVTQMGQEVILRCVPISNHLYFYWYRQILGQKVEFLVSFYNNEISEKSEIFDDQFSVERPDGSNFTLKIRSTKLEDSAMYFCASSEGWREDSETQYFGPGTRLLVL.

This sequence joins TRBV7-2 and TRBJ2-7, with D possibly matching TRBD1 (5 bases). Trimming cost V 4 bases and J 6 bases, with 22 bases left between them. This CDR3 has 16 amino acids. Germline V gives CDR1 SGHTA, CDR2 FQGNSA. CDR3 nucleotides: TGTGCCAGCAGCTCGGCCTTTGGACACCTTAAAGGCGAGCAGTACTTC. Encoded protein: CASSSAFGHLKGEQYF.

V is TRBV18 and J is TRBJ2-7; 7 nucleotides match TRBD1. The V gene's germline CDR1 is KGHSH and CDR2 LQKENI. The CDR3 length is 15 residues. J gave up 5 bases and V 0 bases, and 7 bases lay outside the gene matches. DNA of the CDR3: TGTGCCAGCTCACCACCCGCTCAGGGGGTCAACGAGCAGTACTTC. It yields the protein CASSPPAQGVNEQYF.

This chain joins TRBV28 and TRBJ1-5; TRBD1 agrees at 7 bases. Looked up from germline, CDR1 is MDHEN and CDR2 is SYDVKM. The CDR3 totals 16 residues. V lost 6 bases and J lost 3; bases outside the gene matches: 11. CDR3 DNA sequence: TGTGCCAGCAGCCCCCCGGGACAGCGGTTCAATCAGCCCCAGCATTTT. Translated, it gives CASSPPGQRFNQPQHF.

The chain combines TRBV10-3 with TRBJ1-2, with 7 bases aligning to TRBD1. The CDR3 covers 15 residues. The V gene's germline CDR1 is ENHRY and CDR2 SYGVKD. Unmatched junction bases numbered 11, after V lost 10 bases and J lost 0 bases. The CDR3 loop reads CASKPGQEANYGYTF. CDR3 nucleotides: TGTGCCAGCAAGCCCGGACAGGAAGCTAACTATGGCTACACCTTC.

This clone was counted a few times. V gene TRBV4-2 combines with J gene TRBJ2-1; 8 bases map to TRBD2. J gave up 5 bases and V 4 bases, and 7 bases lay outside the gene matches. The CDR3 length is 15 residues. The germline V gene encodes CDR1 LGHNA and CDR2 YNFKEQ. The CDR3 region is CASSLNSGGDNEQFF. In DNA, the CDR3 is TGTGCCAGCAGCCTCAACAGCGGGGGAGACAATGAGCAGTTCTTC.

V gene TRBV6-5 combines with J gene TRBJ1-4; 8 bases map to TRBD1. V was pared by 8 bases and J by 6 bases, with 8 bases of the junction left unmatched. This CDR3 is 14 amino acids long. Germline V gives CDR1 MNHEY, CDR2 SVGAGI. The CDR3 DNA reads as TGTGCCAGCCGACGAGGGACAGGAGATGAAAAACTGTTTTTT. Amino acids: CASRRGTGDEKLFF.

The V call is TRBV6-5, the J call TRBJ1-1; weak D call: TRBD1 (5 bases). Germline V gene sequence: CDR1 MNHEY, CDR2 SVGAGI. This CDR3 comprises 14 residues. Trimming pared 7 bases from V and 3 bases from J, leaving 15 bases between. CDR3 sequence: CASIAQAGYTEAFF. CDR3 DNA sequence: TGTGCCAGCATTGCACAGGCCGGGTACACTGAAGCTTTCTTT.

The rearrangement links TRBV6-5 to TRBJ2-2, with TRBD2 identical over 7 bases. The germline gives CDR1 MNHEY, CDR2 SVGAGI. The CDR3 sequence is 15 residues long. Trimming removed 8 bases from V and 6 bases from J; junction bases left unmatched: 12. The chain's CDR3 is CASVGGTTISGELFF. The DNA of the CDR3 is TGTGCCAGCGTGGGGGGGACTACAATATCCGGGGAGCTGTTTTTT.

The sample holds a few counts of this clone. The rearrangement joins TRBV19 to TRBJ1-1; no firm D call. This CDR3 comprises 16 residues. The V gene lost 9 bases and the J gene lost 1 base, with 21 bases spanning the gap. CDR1 LNHDA and CDR2 SQIVND come from the germline V gene (reference sequence). The CDR3 loop is CASRISSPRTNTEAFF. For the CDR3, the DNA is TGTGCCAGCAGAATTTCCTCCCCCAGAACGAACACTGAAGCTTTCTTT.

The V call is TRBV5-1, the J call TRBJ2-7; D uncertain. Germline assignment: CDR1 SGHRS and CDR2 YFSETQ. V lost 0 bases and J lost 2, with 6 bases in between. This CDR3 is 13 amino acids long. The CDR3 nucleotides read TGCGCCAGCAGCTTGGGGCCTGCCTACGAGCAGTACGTC. This sequence encodes CASSLGPAYEQYV.